The sample holds a few counts of the clone carrying this T cell receptor beta chain. Its antigen remains unknown. Here immunoSEQ multiplex PCR was the method, and the copy in TCRdb shows in-frame clones only, minus some. Altogether roughly 140,000 clones are present, around 90% being singletons, with the ten largest covering less than 3.5%. The sample comes from a study of T cell responses to AZD1222 COVID-19 vaccine. Overall study results and limits: Among those given AZD1222, only five or six were seropositive at baseline. Sampled repertoires all dated from after the peak T cell response. Donors skewed white British and female; clonal diversity was possibly underestimated.

The sample was peripheral blood, taken 28 days after the second AZD1222 dose. This clonotype was sampled from an adult who received the AZD1222 COVID-19 vaccine.

DNA of the CDR3: TGTGCCAGCAGTGAACAGGGGATGAATGAGCAGTTCTTC. It encodes CASSEQGMNEQFF. The gene calls are TRBV2 and TRBJ2-1; D perhaps matches TRBD1 (6 bases). Deletions cut 2 bases from V and 7 bases from J, with 9 bases between. Germline CDR1 is SNHLY and CDR2 is FYNNEI. The CDR3 has 13 residues. The whole variable domain, remainder taken from reference TRBV2 and TRBJ2-1, is EPEVTQTPSHQVTQMGQEVILRCVPISNHLYFYWYRQILGQKVEFLVSFYNNEISEKSEIFDDQFSVERPDGSNFTLKIRSTKLEDSAMYFCASSEQGMNEQFFGPGTRLTVL.